These T cell receptor beta chains were read from a single sample in a study of shared clonotypes between healthy human individuals. TCRdb's table, derived via immunoSEQ multiplex PCR, lists solely in-frame clones and lacks some. The table shows over a million clones, with around three quarters occurring only once. Sequenced input: memory CD4+ T cells from PBMCs. Receptor source: a man in his late teens or twenties in good health. Some clones in this sample may be carry-over from other donors' samples. CDR3s include the opening cysteine and the closing phenylalanine or tryptophan. A D gene is named only where the DNA matches it firmly. Clone size, where shown, is once, few, many, or a class for clones that have expanded.

CDR3aa | CDR3nt | j_gene | v_gene | d_gene | abundance
CASRGREGNQPQHF | TGTGCCAGCCGGGGGCGCGAGGGCAATCAGCCCCAGCATTTT | TRBJ1-5 | TRBV7-8 | . | .
CASRAETQYF | TGTGCCAGCAGAGCGGAGACCCAGTACTTC | TRBJ2-5 | TRBV7-9 | . | .
CASSLVWAGSSYEQYF | TGTGCCAGCAGCTTAGTTTGGGCAGGGAGCTCCTACGAGCAGTACTTC | TRBJ2-7 | TRBV7-9 | . | .
CASSVLGQPGNYGYTF | TGTGCCAGCTCCGTTTTAGGGCAGCCGGGGAACTATGGCTACACCTTC | TRBJ1-2 | TRBV18 | . | .
CSVQGMNTEAFF | TGCAGCGTGCAGGGGATGAACACTGAAGCTTTCTTT | TRBJ1-1 | TRBV29-1 | . | few
CASSPGWGYEQYF | TGTGCCAGCAGCCCCGGGTGGGGCTACGAGCAGTACTTC | TRBJ2-7 | TRBV7-9 | . | .
CASSPPRQGELSLYF | TGCGCCAGCAGCCCCCCTCGACAGGGGGAACTTTCTCTGTACTTC | TRBJ2-4 | TRBV4-1 | TRBD1 | .
CASSLRTGIYEQYF | TGCGCCAGCAGCTTGAGGACAGGGATCTACGAGCAGTACTTC | TRBJ2-7 | TRBV5-1 | TRBD1 | .
CASSIGGQAGTGELFF | TGTGCCAGCAGCATCGGGGGACAGGCCGGCACCGGGGAGCTGTTTTTT | TRBJ2-2 | TRBV11-1 | TRBD1 | .
CASRRSEGTDTQYF | TGTGCCAGCCGGAGGTCGGAAGGCACAGATACGCAGTATTTT | TRBJ2-3 | TRBV2 | . | once